These 2 T cell receptor beta chains were all obtained from the same sample, sequenced in a study of T cells expressing NK-cell markers (dated by TCRdb to the early 2020s). Library prep was done by 5' RACE. Sequencing was performed on an Illumina HiSeq 2000. TCRdb reprocessed the sequencing reads and holds a single record per CDR3 protein sequence, with no DNA. The sample's table covers 400,000 to 550,000 distinct CDR3 sequences. The ten biggest clones cover 6% to 9.5% of the sample. The sequenced sample was blood T cells: a sorted CD56 or NKG2C T cell subset, CD4+ or CD8+ T cells, or bulk PBMC T cells (not recorded which). Receptors originate from a woman aged 18 to 69 in good health.

This chain joins TRBV29-1 and TRBJ2-1; the D gene TCRdb calls, TRBD1, cannot be checked with no DNA. This CDR3 is built from 16 residues. Germline CDR1 SQVTM, CDR2 ANQGSEA. The CDR3 loop is CSVEARTAHFRDEQFF.

The chain is built from TRBV5-1 and TRBJ2-5; checking the TCRdb D call of TRBD1 is not possible without DNA. This CDR3 is 16 amino acids long. CDR1 is SGHRS and CDR2 is YFSETQ in the germline V gene. The CDR3: CASSLAGDSYQETQYF.